This TCR beta chain is drawn from a study of shared T cell receptors in the human thymus. The assay was immunoSEQ multiplex PCR, and TCRdb's table has in-frame clones only and misses some. In the table there are roughly 700,000 clones, more than 75% of which are singletons. The CDR3 has 14 amino acids. Germline assignment: CDR1 LNHDA and CDR2 SQIVND (reference sequence). The J segment lost 0 bases and the V segment lost 7 bases, leaving 6 bases of the junction unmatched. These data also featured in a second study, about human thymus T cells. That publication notes: Resections from corrective heart surgery supplied the thymus tissue. Related studies found that unrelated individuals share highly overlapping thymic repertoires.

The genes are TRBV19 and TRBJ2-7; 7 bases agree with TRBD1. The TCR originated in a boy in the first two years of life with a congenital heart defect. Sequencing used thymocytes. The CDR3 spells CASTLTGSSYEQYF. The CDR3 DNA is TGTGCCAGTACTCTGACAGGGAGCTCCTACGAGCAGTACTTC.